Below, 8 T cell receptor beta chains from the same sample are listed, as sequenced in a study of technical replicates of blood from a handful of donors. Assay used: immunoSEQ multiplex PCR; TCRdb lists only in-frame clones, some missing. The table records more than 90,000 clones, about 94% of them present only once. Sample: T cells isolated from PBMCs. Receptor source: a human donor in good health.

V and J are TRBV11-3 and TRBJ2-2; no definite D call. V lost 6 bases and J lost 0, with 11 bases in between. The CDR3 is 15 amino acids. Germline lookup yields CDR1 SGHNT and CDR2 YENEEA. The CDR3 loop reads CASRRDTANTGELFF. In DNA, the CDR3 is TGTGCCAGCAGACGAGACACCGCGAACACCGGGGAGCTGTTTTTT.

The chain recombines TRBV11-1 with TRBJ2-2; D ambiguous. The ends were cut back, 5 bases at V and 7 bases at J, with 11 bases in the middle. The CDR3 covers 13 residues. In germline, CDR1 is SGHAT, CDR2 FQDESV (reference sequence). The CDR3 DNA is TGTGCCAGCAGCCGAAACACGAACGGGGAGCTGTTTTTT. It is translated as CASSRNTNGELFF.

The sample holds a few counts of this clone. The gene calls are TRBV7-9 and TRBJ1-1; TRBD1 is a possible D gene (6 bases). The germline V gene has CDR1 SEHNR and CDR2 FQNEAQ (reference sequence). Between the trimmed V and J ends, which lost 5 bases and 2 bases, there was a span of 15 bases. The CDR3 spans 15 residues. The CDR3 loop reads CASSALTGLNTEAFF. The CDR3 DNA follows: TGTGCCAGCAGCGCCCTAACAGGGCTCAACACTGAAGCTTTCTTT.

The V and J genes are TRBV19 and TRBJ2-7; 14 bases map to TRBD2. This CDR3 has 17 amino acids. Germline V gene data show CDR1 as LNHDA and CDR2 as SQIVND (reference sequence). J gave up 3 bases and V 2 bases, and 6 bases lay outside the gene matches. CDR3 sequence reads: CASSIPQGTSGSYEQYF. CDR3 bases: TGTGCCAGTAGTATACCCCAGGGGACTAGCGGGAGCTACGAGCAGTACTTC.

V and J are TRBV7-9 and TRBJ2-7; no definite D call. The CDR3 covers 14 residues. V gave up 2 bases and J gave up 0 bases, with 8 bases separating them. Germline V gene data show CDR1 as SEHNR and CDR2 as FQNEAQ (reference sequence). The CDR3 spells CASSLLPSSYEQYF. The CDR3 DNA sequence: TGTGCCAGCAGCTTACTGCCCAGCTCCTACGAGCAGTACTTC.

The chain combines TRBV14 with TRBJ2-3; D call uncertain. Trimming took off 0 bases at V and 1 base at J, with 17 bases between the two ends. Per germline, CDR1 SGHDN and CDR2 FVKESK. The CDR3 is made up of 18 amino acids. The CDR3 loop is CASSQEPPANMGTDTQYF. The CDR3 DNA sequence: TGTGCCAGCAGCCAAGAGCCCCCTGCTAATATGGGCACAGATACGCAGTATTTT.

V is TRBV4-1 and J is TRBJ1-2; weak D call: TRBD1 (5 bases). Germline V lookup: CDR1 MGHRA, CDR2 YSYEKL. The CDR3 is 14 residues long. Trimming removed 3 bases at V and 5 bases at J, with 13 bases between. The CDR3 region is CASSQSGTVYGYTF. In nucleotides, the CDR3 is TGCGCCAGCAGCCAGTCCGGGACTGTTTATGGCTACACCTTC.

The V call is TRBV28, the J call TRBJ2-3; maybe TRBD2 (6 bases). Germline V gene data show CDR1 as MDHEN and CDR2 as SYDVKM. CDR3 size: 17 residues. With 5 bases removed from V and 3 bases from J, the gap between germline ends came to 21 bases. DNA for the CDR3: TGTGCCAGCAGTGAGTCCTTAGATTCAGGGAGGACAGATACGCAGTATTTT. It encodes CASSESLDSGRTDTQYF.